Given below is one T cell receptor (beta chain) in context. What antigen it recognizes has not been identified. There are no base qualities to consult, and no much larger clone falls within one base. The donors were healthy, HIV-negative adults who had no recently reported acute infections or vaccinations. Only Caucasian adults living in Nashville, Tennessee, USA were represented among the donors. CD4+ T cells were enriched through magnetic negative selection, after which naive cells were positively selected on CD45RA and the remaining negative fraction served as the memory subset. Blood was collected by leukapheresis, and PBMCs were isolated by Ficoll-Histopaque density gradient centrifugation and then cryopreserved in liquid nitrogen vapor phase. Analytical flow cytometry was used to check the purity and quantity of every magnetically sorted T cell population. Genomic DNA was isolated from each sorted fraction and quantified by UV absorbance on a Nanodrop 2000c.

V lost 8 bases and J lost 2 bases, and the count of bases not matched to a germline gene is 1. CDR1 MDHEN and CDR2 SYDVKM are derived from the germline V gene. Including cysteine and phenylalanine, the CDR3 has 13 amino acids. Only the CDR3 DNA is retained, 39 bases long and in frame from the first base. Using the deep immunoSEQ assay, TCR CDR3 regions were amplified from genomic DNA by multiplex PCR. Genomic DNA extracted from each cell subset was distributed evenly over all wells of several immunoSEQ 96-well plates, and each plate served as one replicate. For sorted subsets, roughly 200 ng of genomic DNA, equivalent to around 29,000 T cell genomes, went into each replicate PCR. The purified libraries were quantified using a Qubit 3.0 fluorometer, sized with a Bioanalyzer 2100, and then quantified again using the KAPA Library Quantification kit. Every immunoSEQ 96-well plate was sequenced on a separate single-read 150-cycle Illumina NextSeq 550 flow cell. Per the source publication's procedure: Because only junctional sequences without quality scores were contained in the immunoSEQ output, filtering matching that applied to full-length reads could not be performed. Sequences were annotated with PyIR, a Python wrapper for IgBLAST v1.9, and V/J genes and CDR3 were assigned using IMGT germline references. Reads were removed for weak V/J assignments (E-value above 1e-6), missing CDR3, stop codons, out-of-frame junctions, or ambiguous translated residues. A V3J clonotype was defined by an identical inferred V gene, J gene, and CDR3 amino acid sequence. Percentage overlap between repertoires was computed as shared unique clonotypes divided by the size of the smaller repertoire. Repertoire richness was assessed with RTK rarefaction, the Chao1 estimator, and Recon v2.1 estimates of unobserved clonotypes. OLGA was used to compute generation probabilities for all TCRbeta clonotypes that the gDNA method yielded from a handful of donors. Drawn from immuneACCESS, this table holds only the in-frame rearrangements with V and J called that TCRdb kept. Clones are partly lost; checked studies trace under half to an unresolved V gene and leave the rest unexplained. V and J calls and clone size come straight from that table; D and trimming were deduced from the DNA. Present in this sample are about 2.4 million clones, 93% of which were seen just once. The ten biggest clones cover about 0.39% of the sample.

These data originate in a study of shared clonotypes between healthy human individuals (dated by TCRdb to 2018 to 2021). With regard to the full study: A couple of women and three men aged 18 to 49 years were included in the cohort. For each donor, CD4 naive and CD4 memory were each run on three plates, CD8 naive on two plates, and CD8 memory on one plate. To estimate repertoire size and how much clonotypes are shared between individuals, the study performed deep sequencing of blood TCR repertoires from about five healthy adults. Different laboratories and diverse techniques were used to prepare libraries and sequence TCR repertoires, to increase sequencing depth and limit assay-specific biases. Leukapheresis yielded between about 0.9 and 10 billion PBMCs per donor.

General study outcomes and caveats: Pairwise subsampling indicated that sequencing depth was expected to affect the degree of clonotype sharing among donors. Incomplete sequencing was indicated by rarefaction of sorted-subset datasets, despite the large sequencing depth. Naive subsets generally had larger estimated clonotype richness than memory subsets. Because the study included only a small number of donors, the genetic and exposure-history diversity represented was limited. Sampling was restricted to blood, and TCR repertoires in tissue are likely to differ from TCR repertoires in blood. Compared with non-shared clonotypes, the clonotypes found in all four sorted-subset donors had higher generation probabilities. When a few donors were compared, the shared fraction of clonotypes was around 5.1% for naive CD4, roughly 3.3% for naive CD8, about 2.5% for memory CD4, and under 0.5% for memory CD8.

The chain joins TRBV28 to TRBJ1-2, and TRBD1 matches 11 of the central bases. Source material: naive CD4+ T cells from PBMCs. Read against the paper, the sample's cell subset or site label means: CD45RA+ positively selected. The TCR sequence derives from a man aged 18-30 years in good health. Some clones in this sample may be carry-over from other donors' samples. The DNA reads as follows: TGTGCCAGCGGACAGGGGGCCAACTATGGCTACACCTTC. Translated, this gives CASGQGANYGYTF.